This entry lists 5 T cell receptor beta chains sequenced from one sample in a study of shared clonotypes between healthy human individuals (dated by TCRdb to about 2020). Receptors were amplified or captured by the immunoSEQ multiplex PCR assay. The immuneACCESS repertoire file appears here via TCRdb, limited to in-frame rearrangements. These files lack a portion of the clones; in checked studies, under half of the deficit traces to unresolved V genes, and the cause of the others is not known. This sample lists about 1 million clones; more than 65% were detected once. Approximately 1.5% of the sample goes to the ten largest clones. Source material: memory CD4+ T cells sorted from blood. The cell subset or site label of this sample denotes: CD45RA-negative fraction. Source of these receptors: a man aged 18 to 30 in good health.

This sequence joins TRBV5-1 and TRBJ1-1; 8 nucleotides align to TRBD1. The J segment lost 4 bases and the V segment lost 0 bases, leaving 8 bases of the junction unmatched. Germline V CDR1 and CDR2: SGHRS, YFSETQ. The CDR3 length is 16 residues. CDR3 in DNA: TGCGCCAGCAGCTTGGCCGTGGACAGGGCACGCACTGAAGCTTTCTTT. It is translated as CASSLAVDRARTEAFF.

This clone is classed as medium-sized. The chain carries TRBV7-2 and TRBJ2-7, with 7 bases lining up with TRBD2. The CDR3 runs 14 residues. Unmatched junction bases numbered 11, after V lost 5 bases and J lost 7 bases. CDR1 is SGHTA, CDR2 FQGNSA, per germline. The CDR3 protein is CASSPSGNLFEQYF. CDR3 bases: TGTGCCAGCAGCCCCAGCGGGAATCTGTTTGAGCAGTACTTC. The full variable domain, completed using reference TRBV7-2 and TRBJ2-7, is GAGVSQSPSNKVTEKGKDVELRCDPISGHTALYWYRQSLGQGLEFLIYFQGNSAPDKSGLPSDRFSAERTGGSVSTLTIQRTQQEDSAVYLCASSPSGNLFEQYFGPGTRLTVT.

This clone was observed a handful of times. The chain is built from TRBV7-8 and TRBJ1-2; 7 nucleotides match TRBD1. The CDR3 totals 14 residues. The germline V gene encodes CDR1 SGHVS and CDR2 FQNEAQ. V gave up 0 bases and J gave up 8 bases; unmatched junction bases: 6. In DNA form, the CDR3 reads TGTGCCAGCAGCTTAGCGACAGGGAGTGTCGGCTACACCTTC. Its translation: CASSLATGSVGYTF.

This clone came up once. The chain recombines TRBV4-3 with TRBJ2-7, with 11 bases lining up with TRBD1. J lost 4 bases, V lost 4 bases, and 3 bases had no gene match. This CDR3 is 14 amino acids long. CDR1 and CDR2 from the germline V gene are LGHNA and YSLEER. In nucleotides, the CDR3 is TGCGCCAGCAGCCGGGACAGGGGGTTTTACGAGCAGTACTTC. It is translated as CASSRDRGFYEQYF.

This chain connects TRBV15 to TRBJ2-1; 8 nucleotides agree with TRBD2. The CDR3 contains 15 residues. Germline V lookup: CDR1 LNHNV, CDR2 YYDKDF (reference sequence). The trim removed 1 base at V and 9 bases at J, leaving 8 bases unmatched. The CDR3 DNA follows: TGTGCCACCAGCAGAGGTAGCGGGGCCCTCGGTGAGCAGTTCTTC. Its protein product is CATSRGSGALGEQFF.